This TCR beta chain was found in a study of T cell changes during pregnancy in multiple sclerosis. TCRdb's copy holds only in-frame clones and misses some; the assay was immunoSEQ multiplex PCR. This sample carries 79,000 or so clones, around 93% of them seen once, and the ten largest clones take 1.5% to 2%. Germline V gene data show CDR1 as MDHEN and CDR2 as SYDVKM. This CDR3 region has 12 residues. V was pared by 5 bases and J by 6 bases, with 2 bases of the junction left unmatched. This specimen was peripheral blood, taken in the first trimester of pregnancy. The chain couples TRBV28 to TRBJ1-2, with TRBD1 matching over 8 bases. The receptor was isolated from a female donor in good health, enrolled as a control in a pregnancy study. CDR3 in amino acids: CASSQGAHGYTF. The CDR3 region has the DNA TGTGCCAGCAGTCAGGGGGCCCATGGCTACACCTTC.